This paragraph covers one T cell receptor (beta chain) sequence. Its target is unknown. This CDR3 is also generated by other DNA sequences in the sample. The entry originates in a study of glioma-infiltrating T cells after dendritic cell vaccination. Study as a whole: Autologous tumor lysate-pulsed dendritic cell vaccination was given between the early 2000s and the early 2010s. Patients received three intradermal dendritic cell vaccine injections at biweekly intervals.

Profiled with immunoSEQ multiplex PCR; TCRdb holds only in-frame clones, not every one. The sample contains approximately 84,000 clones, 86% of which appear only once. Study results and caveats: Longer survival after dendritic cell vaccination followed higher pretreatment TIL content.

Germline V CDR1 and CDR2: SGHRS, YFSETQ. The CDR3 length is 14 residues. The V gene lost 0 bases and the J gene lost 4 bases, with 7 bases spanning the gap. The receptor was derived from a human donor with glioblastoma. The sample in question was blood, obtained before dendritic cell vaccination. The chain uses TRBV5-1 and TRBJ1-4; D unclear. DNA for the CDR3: TGCGCCAGCAGCTTGGCGGGTGGTAATGAAAAACTGTTTTTT. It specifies CASSLAGGNEKLFF.